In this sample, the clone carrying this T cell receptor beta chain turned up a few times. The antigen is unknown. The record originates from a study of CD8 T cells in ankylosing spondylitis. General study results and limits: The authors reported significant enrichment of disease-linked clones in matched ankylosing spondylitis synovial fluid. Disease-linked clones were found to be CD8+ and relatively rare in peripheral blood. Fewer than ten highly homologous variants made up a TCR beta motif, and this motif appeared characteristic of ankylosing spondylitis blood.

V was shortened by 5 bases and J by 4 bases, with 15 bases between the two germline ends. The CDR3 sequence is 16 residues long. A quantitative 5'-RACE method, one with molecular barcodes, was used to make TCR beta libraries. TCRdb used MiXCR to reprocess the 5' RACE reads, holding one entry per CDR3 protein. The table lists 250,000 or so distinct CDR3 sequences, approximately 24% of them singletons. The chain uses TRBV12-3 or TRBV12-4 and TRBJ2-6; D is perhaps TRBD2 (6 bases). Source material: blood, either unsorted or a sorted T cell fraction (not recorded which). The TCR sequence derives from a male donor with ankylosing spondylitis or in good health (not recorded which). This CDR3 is CASSPLGAGGANVLTF. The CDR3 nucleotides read TGTGCCAGCAGTCCACTAGGCGCGGGAGGGGCCAACGTCCTGACTTTC.